Listed below are T cell receptor beta chains from one sample, sequenced in a study of Graves' ophthalmopathy and Graves' hyperthyroidism. TCRdb independently ran MiXCR on the multiplex PCR reads; one entry per CDR3 protein. Of about 210,000 distinct CDR3 sequences in the sample, less than 30% were seen once. The specimen was peripheral blood. These receptors originate from a man in his fifties with Graves' ophthalmopathy. CDR3s include the opening cysteine and the closing phenylalanine or tryptophan. A D gene is named only where the DNA matches it firmly. Size values are once, few and many counts, or a class for expanded clones, and some rows have none.

>TRBV11-2|TRBD1|TRBJ2-7|many|16
TGTGCCAGCAGCAAAAGACAGGGTAGGAGCTCCTACGAGCAGTACTTC
CASSKRQGRSSYEQYF
>TRBV6-2/TRBV6-3|.|TRBJ1-2|.|17
TGTGCCAGCAGTTGCCGCGACGGTAGGCTCCGTAATGGTGGCTACACCTTC
CASSCRDGRLRNGGYTF
>TRBV4-2|TRBD1|TRBJ2-7|.|16
TGTGCCAGCAGCCAAGACGCCGGGACAGGTTCCTACGAGCAGTACTTC
CASSQDAGTGSYEQYF
>TRBV20-1|TRBD1|TRBJ1-2|many|12
TGCAGTGCTACCAAGGACAGGGATGGCTACACCTTC
CSATKDRDGYTF
>TRBV11-3|.|TRBJ1-1|few|13
TGTGCCAGCATCCCGTCGTCGGGAACTGAAGCTTTCTTT
CASIPSSGTEAFF
>TRBV18|TRBD1|TRBJ2-4|many|18
TGTGCCAGCCCCGGGCGAGGGACAGACAATCTAGCCAAAAACATTCAGTACTTC
CASPGRGTDNLAKNIQYF
>TRBV6-5|.|TRBJ1-2|.|15
TGTGCCAGCAGTTACGTGGGACTCTATATGTCGGGCTACACCTTC
CASSYVGLYMSGYTF
>TRBV7-9|.|TRBJ1-3|.|13
TGTGCCAGCAGCTTCGGGACGGAGAACACCATATATTTT
CASSFGTENTIYF
>TRBV6-5|.|TRBJ1-6|many|16
TGTGCCAGCAGTTACCGGGGCGGGTCAGAGAATTCACCCCTCCACTTT
CASSYRGGSENSPLHF
>TRBV28|TRBD1|TRBJ2-7|.|14
TGTGCCAGCAGACCGACAGGGTGGTCCAACGAGCAGTACTTC
CASRPTGWSNEQYF
>TRBV6-2/TRBV6-3|.|TRBJ1-1|.|19
TGTGCCAGCAGTTACTTGGGGTTTGGGACACAGAACCCGAACACTGAAGCTTTCTTT
CASSYLGFGTQNPNTEAFF
>TRBV5-1|TRBD2|TRBJ2-2|.|14
TGCGCCAGCTCCAGGGACTACAACACCGGGGAGCTGTTTTTT
CASSRDYNTGELFF
>TRBV20-1|.|TRBJ1-2|.|13
TGCAGTGCTTCCCGGGGGGCTGGCTATGGCTACACCTTC
CSASRGAGYGYTF
>TRBV25-1|TRBD2|TRBJ2-7|.|15
TGTGCCAGCAGTGCCCATAGCGGGGGGAACTACGAGCAGTACTTC
CASSAHSGGNYEQYF
>TRBV12-3/TRBV12-4|.|TRBJ1-6|few|14
TGTGCCAGCAGTTTATTTGTTGGTAATTCACCCCTCCACTTT
CASSLFVGNSPLHF
>TRBV6-1|TRBD1|TRBJ2-7|many|15
TGTGCCAGCAGGATCCGGGACAGGGCAAACTACGAGCAGTACTTC
CASRIRDRANYEQYF
>TRBV6-5|.|TRBJ2-7|many|13
TGTGCCAGCAGTTTTCGAGGGTTCTACGAGCAGTACTTC
CASSFRGFYEQYF
>TRBV25-1|TRBD1|TRBJ2-5|many|17
TGTGCCAGCAGTGAATATTCGACAGGGGGATACCAAGAGACCCAGTACTTC
CASSEYSTGGYQETQYF
>TRBV24-1|TRBD1|TRBJ1-2|.|15
TGTGCCACCAGTGATCCGGGACAGGGGGACTATGGCTACACCTTC
CATSDPGQGDYGYTF
>TRBV19|TRBD1|TRBJ1-5|.|16
TGTGCCAGTAGTACCCGACAGGGTTCCGGCAATCAGCCCCAGCATTTT
CASSTRQGSGNQPQHF
>TRBV6-1|.|TRBJ1-1|once|15
TGTGCCAGCAGTGAAGGGAGGAGACTGAACACTGAAGCTTTCTTT
CASSEGRRLNTEAFF
>TRBV29-1|.|TRBJ2-7|many|12
TGCAGCGTTGGGGGGAACAACTACGAGCAGTACTTC
CSVGGNNYEQYF
>TRBV6-2/TRBV6-3|TRBD1|TRBJ1-5|many|13
TGTGCCAGCACCACAGGGGGAAGTCAGCCCCAGCATTTT
CASTTGGSQPQHF
>TRBV11-2|.|TRBJ2-5|.|14
TGTGCCAGCAGCTTATTTACTGGACAAGAGACCCAGTACTTC
CASSLFTGQETQYF
>TRBV11-2|.|TRBJ2-5|many|13
TGTGCCAGCAGCAGCACTTTCGAAGAGACCCAGTACTTC
CASSSTFEETQYF
>TRBV6-5|TRBD1|TRBJ1-1|many|12
TGTGCCAGCAGACGACAGGGAGGTTCCGCTTTCTTT
CASRRQGGSAFF
>TRBV6-5|.|TRBJ2-5|few|14
TGTGCCAGCAGTTACTCCTCAGGGCAAGAGACCCAGTACTTC
CASSYSSGQETQYF
>TRBV20-1|TRBD1|TRBJ1-1|.|18
TGCAGTGCTACGGCGCCCGGACAGGGCGGAATAAGGAACACTGAAGCTTTCTTT
CSATAPGQGGIRNTEAFF
>TRBV11-2|TRBD2|TRBJ2-5|many|17
TGTGCCAGCAGCTTAGTCCTAGCGGGAAACCAGCGAGAGACCCAGTACTTC
CASSLVLAGNQRETQYF
>TRBV7-3|TRBD1|TRBJ1-1|.|13
TGTGCCAGCAGCAGAGACAGGGACGGGGGAGCTTTCTTT
CASSRDRDGGAFF
>TRBV4-2|.|TRBJ2-5|.|15
TGTGCCAGCAGCCAAGTACCAGCGCGGGAAGAGACCCAGTACTTC
CASSQVPAREETQYF
>TRBV27|.|TRBJ2-7|.|13
TGTGCCAGCAGTTTGAGGTGGGGATACGAGCAGTACTTC
CASSLRWGYEQYF
>TRBV12-3/TRBV12-4|TRBD2|TRBJ2-7|.|15
TGTGCCAGCAGTGTCTCGGCGGGAGGGCCCAACGAGCAGTACTTC
CASSVSAGGPNEQYF
>TRBV7-6|.|TRBJ2-2|few|15
TGTGCCAGCACCGGTTCCGTCGGAGGGGGCGGGGAGCTGTTTTTT
CASTGSVGGGGELFF
>TRBV7-2|TRBD1|TRBJ1-2|many|13
TGTGCCAGCAGCTTCAGGACAGGGTCTGGCTACACCTTC
CASSFRTGSGYTF
>TRBV5-6|TRBD1|TRBJ1-5|many|16
TGTGCCAGCAGTCAGCGAGCAGGGGGTGGAAATCAGCCCCAGCATTTT
CASSQRAGGGNQPQHF
>TRBV12-3/TRBV12-4|.|TRBJ2-4|.|17
TGTGCCAGCAGTGAAGCGCTCTGGGGTTTAGCCAAAAACATTCAGTACTTC
CASSEALWGLAKNIQYF
>TRBV7-3|.|TRBJ1-3|many|13
TGTGCCAGCAGCTCTGGGGCTGGAAACACCATATATTTT
CASSSGAGNTIYF